This TCR beta chain was recovered during a study of cytomegalovirus exposure and HLA in healthy donors. Findings and limits, study-wide: Presence/absence analyses treated sequencing depth as roughly uniform across donors.

It was with 60 Vbeta and 13 Jbeta primers that the PCR ran. Some clones are missing from TCRdb's copy, which holds only in-frame ones; the method was immunoSEQ multiplex PCR. The table lists 150,000 to 200,000 clones, around 82% of them singletons. Per germline, CDR1 SGHRS and CDR2 YFSETQ. The CDR3 runs 16 residues. J lost 3 bases, V lost 4 bases, and 13 bases had no gene match. As concerns this clone: Antigen unknown.

The V gene is TRBV5-1, the J gene TRBJ2-7; 7 bases are shared with TRBD1. The sequencing sample was made of PBMCs. This receptor was identified in a man aged 18 to 29 in good health and CMV-seronegative. CDR3 sequence (DNA): TGCGCCAGCAGCCGACAGGGTCCCACCCCAGGCTACGAGCAGTACTTC. Its translation: CASSRQGPTPGYEQYF.